This TCR beta chain was documented in a study of blood T cell repertoires in COVID-19. Germline CDR1 and CDR2: LNHDA and SQIVND (reference sequence). This CDR3 has 15 residues. Trimming removed 4 bases at V and 6 bases at J, with 16 bases between. The data were produced by immunoSEQ multiplex PCR, yet TCRdb's version contains in-frame clones alone and is incomplete. Seen here are about 170,000 clones, roughly 85% observed once, and the top ten hold around 4.8%. This receptor was identified in a woman aged 50 to 60 who had recovered from COVID-19. Sequencing input: PBMCs or T cells enriched from blood (not recorded which). V gene TRBV19 combines with J gene TRBJ2-1; D is uncertain. CDR3 coding DNA: TGTGCCAGTAGTAATAGCCTCCGAGGCTCCAATGAGCAGTTCTTC. Its translation is CASSNSLRGSNEQFF.